Sequencing of this TCR beta chain was carried out in a study of cytomegalovirus exposure and HLA in healthy donors. V lost 2 bases to trimming and J lost 6 bases, with 16 bases between them. The CDR3 sequence is 15 residues long. Germline assignment: CDR1 MNHNS and CDR2 SASEGT. Findings and limits, study-wide: In vitro confirmation showed three CMV-associated chains to be CMV antigen specific. TCR beta chains numbering 150 to 200 were designated cytomegalovirus-associated.

On this clone: Its antigen is unidentified.

Libraries were prepared by immunoSEQ multiplex PCR; TCRdb keeps only in-frame clonotypes and omits some of them. The data contain roughly 300,000 clones, 86% of them singletons. The sequence came from a woman under 30 in good health and CMV-seronegative. V gene TRBV6-1 combines with J gene TRBJ1-2; weak D call: TRBD1 (6 bases). Sequences were obtained from PBMCs. The DNA for the CDR3 is TGTGCCAGCAGTGAACTTTCGGGGGGCGGAGATGGCTACACCTTC. Amino acid sequence: CASSELSGGGDGYTF.